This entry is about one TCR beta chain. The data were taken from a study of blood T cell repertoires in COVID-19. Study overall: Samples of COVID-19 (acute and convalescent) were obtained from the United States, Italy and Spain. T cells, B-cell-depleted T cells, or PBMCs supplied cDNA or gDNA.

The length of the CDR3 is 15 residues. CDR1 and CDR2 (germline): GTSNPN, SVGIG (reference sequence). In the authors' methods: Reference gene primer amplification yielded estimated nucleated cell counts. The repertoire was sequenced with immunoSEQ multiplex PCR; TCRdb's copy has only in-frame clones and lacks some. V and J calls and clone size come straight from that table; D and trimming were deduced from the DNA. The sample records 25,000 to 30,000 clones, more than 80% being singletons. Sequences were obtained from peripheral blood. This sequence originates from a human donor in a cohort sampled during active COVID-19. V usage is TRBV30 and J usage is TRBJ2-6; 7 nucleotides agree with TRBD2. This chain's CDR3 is CDGSERGPGANVLTF. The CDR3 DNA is TGTGACGGGTCGGAGCGGGGCCCCGGGGCCAACGTCCTGACTTTC.